What follows are 10 T cell receptor beta chains derived from one specimen sequenced in a study of blood T cell repertoires in COVID-19. Repertoires were generated with immunoSEQ multiplex PCR, while TCRdb's copy carries only in-frame clones and drops some. The table shows around 270,000 clones, with approximately 86% occurring only once. Sequenced material: peripheral blood. Receptors originate from a man in his thirties or forties with active or convalescent COVID-19.

This rearrangement joins TRBV4-2 to TRBJ2-1; 7 nucleotides match TRBD1. This CDR3 spans 15 amino acids. Germline V gene data show CDR1 as LGHNA and CDR2 as YNFKEQ. The trim removed 5 bases at V and 5 bases at J, leaving 9 bases unmatched. CDR3 region: CASSSLWTGNNEQFF. The DNA of the CDR3 is TGTGCCAGCAGCTCCCTGTGGACAGGTAACAATGAGCAGTTCTTC.

This clone has only a few counts. The rearrangement joins TRBV25-1 to TRBJ2-2; TRBD1 might be the D (6 bases). V shed 2 bases and J shed 6 bases, with 10 bases lying between them. This CDR3 spans 14 amino acids. CDR1 MGHDK and CDR2 SYGVNS come from the germline V gene. The DNA for the CDR3 is TGTGCCAGCAGTGAAACAGGGTGGGCCGGGGAGCTGTTTTTT. Its protein is CASSETGWAGELFF.

This CDR3 reads CASSRDRYNEQFF. The DNA for the CDR3 is TGTGCCAGCAGTCGCGACAGATACAATGAGCAGTTCTTC. The gene calls are TRBV11-2 and TRBJ2-1; D is possibly TRBD1 (5 bases). There are 13 residues in the CDR3. The germline V gene encodes CDR1 SGHAT and CDR2 FQNNGV. The V end was cut by 6 bases, the J end by 4 bases, with 10 bases between.

The chain has TRBV3-1 (or the pseudogene TRBV3-2) and TRBJ2-5; 10 nucleotides agree with TRBD2. This CDR3 spans 15 amino acids. The V and J ends lost 4 bases and 2 bases, in that order; junction bases with no gene match: 4. Germline assignment: CDR1 LGHDT and CDR2 YNNKEL (reference sequence). CDR3 nucleotide sequence: TGTGCCAGCAGCCGACGGACTAGCGGACAAGAGACCCAGTACTTC. It translates to CASSRRTSGQETQYF.

The chain has TRBV7-8 and TRBJ2-1; D perhaps matches TRBD2 (5 bases). The CDR3 consists of 17 residues. Trimming stripped 1 base from V and 11 bases from J, with 24 bases between. Germline V gives CDR1 SGHVS, CDR2 FQNEAQ. DNA of the CDR3: TGTGCCAGCAGCTTAGTTCTCGTTGGGCCGAGGGATCCTAAGCAGTTCTTC. As protein: CASSLVLVGPRDPKQFF.

The rearrangement uses TRBV18 and TRBJ2-2; TRBD1 is a possible D gene (5 bases). The CDR3 runs to 15 residues. CDR1 is KGHSH, CDR2 LQKENI, per germline. Trimming pared 3 bases from V and 2 bases from J, leaving 10 bases between. The CDR3 is CASSPGQDNTGELFF. The CDR3 DNA reads as TGTGCCAGCTCACCGGGGCAGGACAACACCGGGGAGCTGTTTTTT.

The V and J genes are TRBV6-5 and TRBJ1-2; 8 nucleotides match TRBD1. Unmatched junction bases numbered 11, after V lost 6 bases and J lost 8 bases. The CDR3 has 14 residues. Germline lookup yields CDR1 MNHEY and CDR2 SVGAGI. In DNA, the CDR3 is TGTGCCAGCAGACAGCCGGACAGGGCGGAAGGCTACACCTTC. It specifies CASRQPDRAEGYTF.

V is TRBV2 and J is TRBJ2-3; 8 bases map to TRBD1. With V trimmed by 6 bases and J by 0 bases, 14 bases remained unmatched. The germline V gene encodes CDR1 SNHLY and CDR2 FYNNEI. This CDR3 spans 18 amino acids. CDR3 region: CASSDWDRTDISTDTQYF. The CDR3 DNA sequence: TGTGCCAGCAGCGATTGGGACAGGACAGACATAAGCACAGATACGCAGTATTTT.

V gene TRBV4-3 combines with J gene TRBJ2-7; weak D call: TRBD2 (6 bases). V lost 2 bases, J lost 2 bases, and 19 bases lay in between. The CDR3 loop spans 17 amino acids. CDR1 and CDR2 (germline): LGHNA, YSLEER. The CDR3 sequence: CASSQSLGGLGTYEQYF. In DNA, the CDR3 is TGCGCCAGCAGCCAATCGCTGGGGGGACTTGGGACCTACGAGCAGTACTTC.

The V call is TRBV5-1, the J call TRBJ1-6; TRBD1 matches at 10 bases. The J segment lost 8 bases and the V segment lost 0 bases, leaving 23 bases of the junction unmatched. The CDR3 runs 22 residues. CDR1 and CDR2 (germline): SGHRS, YFSETQ. CDR3 in amino acids: CASSLASLNLGQGPRRDSPLHF. CDR3 nucleotides: TGCGCCAGCAGCTTGGCCAGTCTGAATTTGGGACAGGGGCCTAGGAGAGATTCACCCCTCCACTTT.